This entry lists 27 T cell receptor beta chains sequenced from one sample in a study of blood T cells in healthy people across ages. Using a J-beta primer mix together with a sample-barcoded 5' primer, a second PCR was run for roughly 7 to 11 cycles. TCRdb ran MiXCR on the 5' RACE reads and lists one entry per CDR3 protein. The table shows about 640,000 distinct CDR3 sequences, with 58% occurring only once. Sequences were obtained from blood. The source is a man aged 55-75 years in good health.

The gene calls are TRBV9 and TRBJ1-4, with D uncertain. V was pared by 4 bases and J by 8 bases, with 15 bases between. The germline CDR1 and CDR2 sequences are SGDLS and YYNGEE. The CDR3 covers 14 residues. CDR3 sequence: CASSPRREKEKLFF. The CDR3 nucleotides read TGTGCCAGCAGCCCTCGTAGGGAAAAAGAAAAACTGTTTTTT.

The V and J genes are TRBV11-2 and TRBJ2-7; 7 nucleotides match TRBD2. CDR1 and CDR2 (germline): SGHAT, FQNNGV. The CDR3 covers 12 residues. V dropped 6 bases and J dropped 7; count of bases not matched to a gene: 6. DNA of the CDR3: TGTGCCAGCAGTTCCGGGCGGGGGGAGCAGTACTTC. This codes for CASSSGRGEQYF. Variable domain in full (rest from reference TRBV11-2 and TRBJ2-7): EAGVAQSPRYKIIEKRQSVAFWCNPISGHATLYWYQQILGQGPKLLIQFQNNGVVDDSQLPKDRFSAERLKGVDSTLKIQPAKLEDSAVYLCASSSGRGEQYFGPGTRLTVT.

This clonotype has more than one count but fewer than ten. V and J are TRBV4-1 and TRBJ2-5; tentative D call: TRBD2 (6 bases). CDR1 is MGHRA and CDR2 is YSYEKL in the germline V gene. The V gene lost 4 bases and the J gene lost 5 bases, with 17 bases spanning the gap. CDR3 length equals 15 residues. Here the CDR3 DNA reads TGCGCCAGCAGCCCCCACCCCGGGGGTTCGGAGACCCAGTACTTC. This gives the protein CASSPHPGGSETQYF.

This clonotype came up a few times. The chain links TRBV15 to TRBJ1-4; D remains unclear. CDR1 is LNHNV and CDR2 is YYDKDF in the germline V gene (reference sequence). CDR3 length: 13 residues. V lost 2 bases and J lost 7, with 8 bases in between. CDR3 coding DNA: TGTGCCACCAGCAGAAGGCAGAGTGAAAAACTGTTTTTT. Its translation: CATSRRQSEKLFF.

This clonotype is a singleton in its sample. J is TRBJ1-2 and V is TRBV9; D is unresolved. V was shortened by 4 bases and J by 4 bases, with 14 bases between the two germline ends. Germline V lookup: CDR1 SGDLS, CDR2 YYNGEE. The CDR3 is 14 residues long. This CDR3 reads CASSLGPERYGYTF. CDR3 coding DNA: TGTGCCAGCAGCCTAGGACCGGAACGCTATGGCTACACCTTC.

This clonotype has a handful of counts. The chain couples TRBV20-1 to TRBJ2-7; TRBD1 agrees at 7 bases. Germline trimming cut 5 bases from V and 0 bases from J; bases unmatched to any gene: 10. CDR1 and CDR2 (germline): DFQATT, SNEGSKA (reference sequence). The CDR3 extends over 15 amino acids. CDR3 coding DNA: TGCAGTGCTGGGTCCGGGACAGCTAGCTCCTACGAGCAGTACTTC. It encodes CSAGSGTASSYEQYF.

This clonotype was seen ten or more times. The chain is built from TRBV20-1 and TRBJ2-7; D remains ambiguous. Trimming pared 3 bases from V and 3 bases from J, leaving 15 bases between. This CDR3 contains 14 residues. Germline V gives CDR1 DFQATT, CDR2 SNEGSKA (reference sequence). The CDR3 DNA is TGCAGTGCTAGGGATATTGGGATGGACTACGAGCAGTACTTC. It codes for CSARDIGMDYEQYF.

The J gene is TRBJ2-1, the V gene TRBV29-1, with D perhaps matching TRBD2 (5 bases). Germline values: CDR1 SQVTM, CDR2 ANQGSEA. There are 13 residues in the CDR3. V was pared by 4 bases and J by 0 bases, with 7 bases between. The DNA for the CDR3 is TGCAGCGTTGCGGGGAGCTCCTACAATGAGCAGTTCTTC. It encodes CSVAGSSYNEQFF.

The gene calls are TRBV21-1 and TRBJ1-6; the table's D call TRBD1 went unverified against the DNA. TRBV21-1 is a recognized pseudogene. This CDR3 is built from 23 residues. The CDR3 sequence is CASSNSVVSDRGPPSSYNSPLHF. The CDR3 coding sequence is TGTGCCAGCAGCAATTCGGTGGTCTCCGACAGGGGGCCTCCTAGCTCCTATAATTCACCCCTCCACTTT.

J is TRBJ1-5 and V is TRBV3-1; D gene ambiguous. The CDR3 is made up of 14 amino acids. Germline V gives CDR1 LGHDT, CDR2 YNNKEL (reference sequence). The V end lost 1 base, the J end lost 3 bases, and 7 bases lay between the germline ends. As DNA, the CDR3 is TGTGCCAGCAGCCAAGGTCGCTTCAATCAGCCCCAGCATTTT. The encoded protein is CASSQGRFNQPQHF.

CDR3 sequence reads: CSARTGGPNTEAFF. The DNA for the CDR3 is TGCAGTGCCCGGACAGGGGGACCGAACACTGAAGCTTTCTTT. This chain uses TRBV20-1 with TRBJ1-1; 10 nucleotides align to TRBD1. This CDR3 has 14 residues. CDR1 is DFQATT, CDR2 SNEGSKA, per germline (reference sequence). The trim removed 6 bases at V and 1 base at J, leaving 5 bases unmatched.

V usage is TRBV20-1 and J usage is TRBJ2-7; D is possibly TRBD2 (6 bases). Germline-derived CDR1 and CDR2 are DFQATT and SNEGSKA (reference sequence). V lost 0 bases, J lost 0 bases, and 12 bases lay in between. The CDR3 sequence is 15 residues long. The CDR3 loop is CSARDLGGPSYEQYF. DNA of the CDR3: TGCAGTGCTAGAGATTTGGGGGGACCCTCCTACGAGCAGTACTTC.

The V and J genes are TRBV5-6 and TRBJ1-6; the D gene is possibly TRBD1 (5 bases). Germline assignment: CDR1 SGHDT and CDR2 YYEEEE. The CDR3 has 15 amino acids. Trimming stripped 4 bases from V and 2 bases from J, with 10 bases between. In DNA, the CDR3 is TGTGCCAGCAGCATGCGGGACGCCTATAATTCACCCCTCCACTTT. Protein sequence: CASSMRDAYNSPLHF.

This clonotype has a handful of counts. DNA for the CDR3: TGCAGTGCCGCCGTGGACAGGGAAGGAGAGACCCAGTACTTC. Protein sequence: CSAAVDREGETQYF. The chain couples TRBV20-1 to TRBJ2-5; TRBD1 matches 8 bases. Losses at the gene ends were 6 bases for V and 4 bases for J; bases not matched to a gene: 10. From germline, CDR1 is DFQATT and CDR2 SNEGSKA (reference sequence). This CDR3 has 14 residues.

The chain is built from TRBV27 and TRBJ2-1, with TRBD2 matching 9 bases. The end of the DNA fits TRBJ2-7 better, so the J call may be wrong. CDR3 length: 16 residues. CDR1 and CDR2 (germline): MNHEY, SMNVEV (reference sequence). The CDR3 DNA is TGTGCCAGCAGTTGGAACCTTCTAGCGGGGTCGTACGAGCAGTACTTC. Translating gives CASSWNLLAGSYEQYF.

This clonotype showed up just once. The chain couples TRBV10-3 to TRBJ2-3, with D possibly called TRBD1 or TRBD2 (5 bases each). Between the trimmed V and J ends, which lost 5 bases and 0 bases, there was a span of 6 bases. This CDR3 contains 13 residues. CDR1 and CDR2 (germline): ENHRY, SYGVKD. The CDR3 is CAISRDSTDTQYF. The CDR3, as DNA: TGTGCCATCAGTCGGGACAGCACAGATACGCAGTATTTT.

This clonotype was observed a few times. The chain uses TRBV18 and TRBJ2-5; D is uncertain. CDR1 KGHSH and CDR2 LQKENI come from the germline V gene. Trimming shortened V by 5 bases and J by 0 bases, and 7 bases separated the two germline ends. The length of the CDR3 is 13 residues. This CDR3 is CASSSTYQETQYF. In DNA, the CDR3 is TGTGCCAGCTCATCTACGTACCAAGAGACCCAGTACTTC.

This clonotype has more than one count but fewer than ten. The rearrangement joins TRBV20-1 to TRBJ1-2; a weak D match, TRBD1 (5 bases). Looked up from germline, CDR1 is DFQATT and CDR2 is SNEGSKA (reference sequence). The V end lost 6 bases, the J end lost 2 bases, and 10 bases lay between the germline ends. This CDR3 contains 12 residues. CDR3 coding DNA: TGCAGTGCGGGCTCAGGGAACTATGGCTACACCTTC. This sequence encodes CSAGSGNYGYTF.

The gene calls are TRBV9 and TRBJ2-1; 8 bases line up with TRBD1. V lost 2 bases to trimming and J lost 9 bases; unmatched junction nucleotides: 19. This CDR3 region has 18 residues. Looked up from germline, CDR1 is SGDLS and CDR2 is YYNGEE. The CDR3 sequence is CASSVHKTGTGKRGEQFF. CDR3 sequence (DNA): TGTGCCAGCAGCGTCCATAAAACCGGGACAGGAAAAAGGGGTGAGCAGTTCTTC.

The rearrangement links TRBV15 to TRBJ1-2, with 7 bases fitting TRBD1. Germline V gives CDR1 LNHNV, CDR2 YYDKDF (reference sequence). Losses at the gene ends were 0 bases for V and 4 bases for J; bases not matched to a gene: 2. CDR3 size: 14 residues. The CDR3: CATSRDRDSYGYTF. The CDR3 bases are TGTGCCACCAGCAGAGATCGGGACAGCTATGGCTACACCTTC.

The rearrangement uses TRBV20-1 and TRBJ2-1; D is possibly TRBD1 (6 bases). The J call may be faulty, since TRBJ2-7 better matches the DNA end. Germline V gene sequence: CDR1 DFQATT, CDR2 SNEGSKA (reference sequence). CDR3 length: 12 amino acids. CDR3: CSARTVGYEQYF. CDR3 coding DNA: TGCAGTGCCAGGACAGTAGGCTATGAGCAGTACTTC.

This clonotype has more than one count but fewer than ten. The chain carries TRBV12-3 or TRBV12-4 and TRBJ2-1; weak D call: TRBD1 (6 bases). The CDR3 runs 15 residues. V lost 8 bases and J 2 bases, leaving 16 bases between the germline ends. In DNA form, the CDR3 reads TGTGCCAGCCGGGATCGACAGGTGACCTACAATGAGCAGTTCTTC. Amino acid sequence: CASRDRQVTYNEQFF.

The chain combines TRBV7-2 with TRBJ1-2; a weak D match, TRBD1 (6 bases). In germline, CDR1 is SGHTA, CDR2 FQGNSA. CDR3 length: 14 residues. V gave up 2 bases and J gave up 3 bases, with 10 bases separating them. CDR3 sequence reads: CASSLPGVDYGYTF. The CDR3 DNA is TGTGCCAGCAGCTTACCAGGGGTCGACTATGGCTACACCTTC.

This clonotype was observed a handful of times. The rearrangement joins TRBV5-1 to TRBJ2-3; TRBD1 is a possible D gene (5 bases). CDR1 SGHRS and CDR2 YFSETQ come from the germline V gene. This CDR3 is 15 amino acids long. Trimming pared 0 bases from V and 2 bases from J, leaving 10 bases between. The CDR3 nucleotides read TGCGCCAGCAGCTTGGAGGACATCGTCACAGATACGCAGTATTTT. Its protein is CASSLEDIVTDTQYF.

The genes are TRBV11-1 and TRBJ2-7; 9 bases align to TRBD1. Trimming removed 5 bases from V and 3 bases from J; junction bases left unmatched: 8. The CDR3 covers 15 residues. Germline CDR1 SGHAT, CDR2 FQDESV (reference sequence). The CDR3 nucleotides read TGTGCCAGCAGCCGCACAGGGGGCCCTATCTACGAGCAGTACTTC. Amino acids: CASSRTGGPIYEQYF.

The V and J genes are TRBV4-1 and TRBJ2-7, with TRBD2 matching over 12 bases. With the DNA end fitting TRBJ2-5 better, the J assignment may be wrong. The CDR3 spans 16 residues. From germline, CDR1 is MGHRA and CDR2 YSYEKL. DNA of the CDR3: TGCGCCAGCAGCCAAGAAGCACTAGCGGGGGGAGAGACCCAGTACTTC. Protein: CASSQEALAGGETQYF.

V usage is TRBV3-1 and J usage is TRBJ2-1, with D unclear. CDR3 size: 12 residues. Germline assignment: CDR1 LGHDT and CDR2 YNNKEL (reference sequence). Trimming left V 2 bases short and J 6 bases short, with 5 bases between. The DNA for the CDR3 is TGTGCCAGCAGCCAATATATCAATGAGCAGTTCTTC. Protein product: CASSQYINEQFF.